This T cell receptor beta chain was sequenced for a study of response to subunit inactivated influenza vaccine. The V end was cut by 5 bases, the J end by 4 bases, with 14 bases between. CDR1 is SGHNT, CDR2 YENEEA, per germline. The CDR3 spans 15 residues. In TCRdb, the RT-PCR reads were re-called with MiXCR into one record per CDR3 protein. The sample records about 620,000 distinct CDR3 sequences, over 9% being singletons. This clonotype has just a few counts. In addition, the sample was reused for a study of T cells expressing NK-cell markers. That study reports: UMIs were included in TCR beta cDNA generated by 5'RACE template switching. Sequencing of TCR beta repertoires drew on sorted CD3+CD56+NKG2C+, CD3+CD56+NKG2C- and CD3+CD56-NKG2C+ T cells. HCMV seropositivity marked seven of the eight sequenced donors; one was seronegative. These clonotypes additionally ranked first within the CD3+CD56-NKG2C+ fraction of a few donors.

This chain joins TRBV11-3 and TRBJ2-2; D is possibly TRBD1 or TRBD2 (5 bases each). The TCR sequence derives from a man aged 45-65 years who received an inactivated influenza vaccine. The source material was PBMCs from blood, sampled on the day of vaccination. The CDR3 bases are TGTGCCAGCAGCCCCTCCGGGACCAGCACCGGGGAGCTGTTTTTT. As protein: CASSPSGTSTGELFF. The complete variable domain, with remaining parts taken from reference TRBV11-3 and TRBJ2-2, reads EAGVVQSPRYKIIEKKQPVAFWCNPISGHNTLYWYLQNLGQGPELLIRYENEEAVDDSQLPKDRFSAERLKGVDSTLKIQPAELGDSAVYLCASSPSGTSTGELFFGEGSRLTVL.